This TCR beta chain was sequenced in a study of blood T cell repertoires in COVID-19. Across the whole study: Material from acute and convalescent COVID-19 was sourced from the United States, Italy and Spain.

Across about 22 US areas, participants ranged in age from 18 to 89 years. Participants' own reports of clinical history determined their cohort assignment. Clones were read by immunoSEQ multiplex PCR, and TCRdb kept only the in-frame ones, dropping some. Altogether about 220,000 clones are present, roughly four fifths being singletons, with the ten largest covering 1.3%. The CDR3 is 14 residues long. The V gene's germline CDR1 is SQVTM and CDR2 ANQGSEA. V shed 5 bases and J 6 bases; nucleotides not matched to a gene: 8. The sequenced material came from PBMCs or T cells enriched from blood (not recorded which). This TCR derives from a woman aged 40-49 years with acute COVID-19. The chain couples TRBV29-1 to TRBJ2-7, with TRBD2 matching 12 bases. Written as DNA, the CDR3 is TGCAGCGTTTCCCGGACTAGCGGGGTTATCGAGCAGTACTTC. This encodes CSVSRTSGVIEQYF.